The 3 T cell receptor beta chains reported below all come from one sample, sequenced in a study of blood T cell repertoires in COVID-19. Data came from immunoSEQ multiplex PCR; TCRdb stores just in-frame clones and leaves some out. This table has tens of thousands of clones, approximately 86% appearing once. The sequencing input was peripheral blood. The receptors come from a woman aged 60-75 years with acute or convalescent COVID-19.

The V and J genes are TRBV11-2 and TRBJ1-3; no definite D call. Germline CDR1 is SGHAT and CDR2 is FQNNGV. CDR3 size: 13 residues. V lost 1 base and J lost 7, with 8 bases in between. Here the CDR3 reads CASSLVSGNTIYF. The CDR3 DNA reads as TGTGCCAGCAGCTTAGTTTCCGGGAACACCATATATTTT.

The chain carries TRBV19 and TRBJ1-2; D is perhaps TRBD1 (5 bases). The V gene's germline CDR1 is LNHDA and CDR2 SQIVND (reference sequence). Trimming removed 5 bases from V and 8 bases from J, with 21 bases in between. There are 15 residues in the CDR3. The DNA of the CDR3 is TGTGCCAGTAGTCCTCGGGTCGGGGGAATCGGCGGCTACACCTTC. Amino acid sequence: CASSPRVGGIGGYTF.

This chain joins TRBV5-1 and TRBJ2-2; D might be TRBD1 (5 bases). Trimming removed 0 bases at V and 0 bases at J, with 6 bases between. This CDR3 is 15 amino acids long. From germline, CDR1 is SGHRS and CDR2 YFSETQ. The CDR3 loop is CASSLDRPNTGELFF. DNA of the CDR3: TGCGCCAGCAGCTTGGACAGGCCGAACACCGGGGAGCTGTTTTTT.